This T cell receptor (beta chain) was recorded in a study of technical replicates of blood from a few donors. The sample holds one count of this clone. Germline CDR1 GTSNPN, CDR2 SVGIG (reference sequence). This CDR3 region has 12 residues. V was trimmed by 1 base and J by 4 bases, leaving 7 bases between them. TCRdb's table, derived via immunoSEQ multiplex PCR, lists solely in-frame clones and lacks some. The sample lists approximately 80,000 clones, 91% occurring once. This sequence was found in a human donor in good health. Sequencing input: T cells isolated from PBMCs. The gene calls are TRBV30 and TRBJ1-2; TRBD1 might be the D (6 bases). The CDR3 DNA sequence: TGTGCCTGGAGTGAACAGGGCTATGGCTACACCTTC. The encoded protein is CAWSEQGYGYTF.